Listed here are 30 T cell receptor beta chains from one sample, sequenced in a study of early T cells in non-severe SARS-CoV-2 infection. TCRdb re-called the 5' RACE reads through MiXCR, storing one row per CDR3 protein. This table has over 50,000 distinct CDR3 sequences, over 10% appearing once. The specimen sequenced was whole blood. The receptors stem from an adult who was a healthcare worker with PCR-confirmed SARS-CoV-2 infection or an uninfected control (not recorded which).

Many counts were recorded for this clonotype. The chain is built from TRBV6-5 and TRBJ2-7; 7 bases agree with TRBD2. This CDR3 is 15 amino acids long. The germline gives CDR1 MNHEY, CDR2 SVGAGI. Losses at the gene ends were 4 bases for V and 3 bases for J; bases not matched to a gene: 9. The CDR3 is CASSFGLVGRYEQYF. In nucleotides, the CDR3 is TGTGCCAGCAGTTTTGGACTAGTGGGTCGCTACGAGCAGTACTTC.

This clonotype has at least ten counts. The rearrangement uses TRBV20-1 and TRBJ1-6; no clear D. The germline V and J ends were trimmed by 0 bases and 8 bases, with 14 bases remaining between them. Germline V gene sequence: CDR1 DFQATT, CDR2 SNEGSKA (reference sequence). The CDR3 is made up of 15 amino acids. CDR3 nucleotide sequence: TGCAGTGCTAGAGATTATAGGAGTTTCGATTCACCCCTCCACTTT. Its protein product is CSARDYRSFDSPLHF.

This clonotype appeared once. DNA of the CDR3: TGTGCCATCAGTAAAACCGGGACAGTTGCTTTCTTT. Its translation is CAISKTGTVAFF. The chain links TRBV10-3 to TRBJ1-1, with 7 bases aligning to TRBD1. This CDR3 contains 12 residues. The germline V gene has CDR1 ENHRY and CDR2 SYGVKD. V dropped 5 bases and J dropped 11; count of bases not matched to a gene: 8.

In this sample, this clonotype turned up many times. V and J are TRBV5-4 and TRBJ2-5; TRBD2 might be the D (5 bases). CDR3 length equals 17 residues. V was clipped by 1 base and J by 1 base, with 17 bases between them. Germline V gives CDR1 SGHNT, CDR2 YYREEE (reference sequence). The DNA for the CDR3 is TGTGCCAGCAGCTTGCCGGCTTTTGGACTTTCCCAAGAGACCCAGTACTTC. Translated, it gives CASSLPAFGLSQETQYF.

Comments on this clonotype: This may be a read error: a much more frequent sequence differs by one nucleotide. V and J are TRBV11-2 and TRBJ2-7; D remains unclear. CDR1 SGHAT and CDR2 FQNNGV come from the germline V gene. Trimming removed 5 bases at V and 6 bases at J, with 11 bases between. CDR3 length equals 12 residues. CDR3 sequence reads: CASSLTHCEQYF. The CDR3 DNA reads as TGTGCCAGCAGCCTCACACACTGCGAGCAGTACTTC. The whole variable domain, remainder taken from reference TRBV11-2 and TRBJ2-7, is EAGVAQSPRYKIIEKRQSVAFWCNPISGHATLYWYQQILGQGPKLLIQFQNNGVVDDSQLPKDRFSAERLKGVDSTLKIQPAKLEDSAVYLCASSLTHCEQYFGPGTRLTVT.

Many counts were recorded for this clonotype. The chain employs TRBV28 and TRBJ2-3; D not resolved. Trimming stripped 1 base from V and 2 bases from J, with 7 bases between. The CDR3 totals 14 residues. CDR1 and CDR2 from the germline V gene are MDHEN and SYDVKM. The CDR3, as DNA: TGTGCCAGCAGTTTATCAGCATTCACAGATACGCAGTATTTT. Its translation: CASSLSAFTDTQYF.

This clonotype was detected ten times or more. The chain joins TRBV29-1 to TRBJ1-1; D is uncertain. This CDR3 has 16 residues. V lost 4 bases, J lost 5 bases, and 23 bases lay in between. Germline lookup yields CDR1 SQVTM and CDR2 ANQGSEA. CDR3 coding DNA: TGCAGCGTTGTATTTTCGGTGCAGCTAGGCAGGACTGAAGCTTTCTTT. It is translated as CSVVFSVQLGRTEAFF. Looking up the rest from reference TRBV29-1 and TRBJ1-1 gives the full variable domain: SAVISQKPSRDICQRGTSLTIQCQVDSQVTMMFWYRQQPGQSLTLIATANQGSEATYESGFVIDKFPISRPNLTFSTLTVSNMSPEDSSIYLCSVVFSVQLGRTEAFFGQGTRLTVV.

This clonotype showed up many times. This sequence joins TRBV5-1 and TRBJ2-5; maybe TRBD2 (6 bases). V was clipped by 0 bases and J by 2 bases, with 8 bases between them. Per the germline V gene, CDR1 is SGHRS and CDR2 is YFSETQ. There are 14 residues in the CDR3. CDR3 protein: CASSLVGLQETQYF. CDR3 in DNA: TGCGCCAGCAGCTTGGTGGGACTGCAAGAGACCCAGTACTTC.

This clonotype has just a few counts. The CDR3 bases are TGTGCCAGCAGCACAGTGAGATCGGAGACCCAGTACTTC. Protein product: CASSTVRSETQYF. The chain uses TRBV7-9 and TRBJ2-5; unclear D gene. The CDR3 is made up of 13 amino acids. Trimming left V 5 bases short and J 5 bases short, with 12 bases between. Germline V lookup: CDR1 SEHNR, CDR2 FQNEAQ (reference sequence).

The chain combines TRBV20-1 with TRBJ1-1; unclear D gene. The CDR3 consists of 14 residues. Per germline, CDR1 DFQATT and CDR2 SNEGSKA (reference sequence). The CDR3, as DNA: TGCAGGGCCCTCGAGGGATCAACGAACACTGAAGCTTTCTTT. Encoded protein: CRALEGSTNTEAFF.

This sequence joins TRBV28 and TRBJ2-2; no definite D call. The CDR3 is made up of 13 amino acids. V shed 5 bases and J shed 4 bases, with 8 bases lying between them. The V gene's germline CDR1 is MDHEN and CDR2 SYDVKM. CDR3 amino acids: CASSTKGTGELFF. DNA for the CDR3: TGTGCCAGCAGTACCAAGGGCACCGGGGAGCTGTTTTTT.

This clonotype was counted at least ten times. The genes are TRBV24-1 and TRBJ2-3; no clear D. Trimming stripped 0 bases from V and 4 bases from J, with 16 bases between. Germline CDR1 is KGHDR and CDR2 is SFDVKD. The CDR3 sequence is 17 residues long. CDR3 DNA sequence: TGTGCCACCAGTGATTTGCGCGACGGCGATGGGGCAGATACGCAGTATTTT. The encoded protein is CATSDLRDGDGADTQYF.

This clonotype was recorded many times. The chain has TRBV28 and TRBJ1-1; weak D call: TRBD1 (5 bases). This CDR3 contains 13 residues. The V and J ends lost 7 bases and 0 bases respectively, with 9 bases between them. In germline, CDR1 is MDHEN, CDR2 SYDVKM. The CDR3, as DNA: TGTGCCAGCACGGGGGTATTGAACACTGAAGCTTTCTTT. Its translation is CASTGVLNTEAFF.

The table lists this clonotype with a few counts. The chain uses TRBV9 and TRBJ2-7, with D possibly being TRBD2 (5 bases). V lost 0 bases and J 7 bases, leaving 11 bases between the germline ends. Germline V gene data show CDR1 as SGDLS and CDR2 as YYNGEE. The length of the CDR3 is 13 residues. The CDR3 DNA is TGTGCCAGCAGCGTAGGACCACGGGGTGAGCAGTACTTC. It codes for CASSVGPRGEQYF. The whole variable domain, remainder taken from reference TRBV9 and TRBJ2-7, is DSGVTQTPKHLITATGQRVTLRCSPRSGDLSVYWYQQSLDQGLQFLIQYYNGEERAKGNILERFSAQQFPDLHSELNLSSLELGDSALYFCASSVGPRGEQYFGPGTRLTVT.

This clonotype was observed a handful of times. The gene calls are TRBV11-3 and TRBJ2-3, with a possible D match to TRBD2 (5 bases). The CDR3 has 15 residues. Germline-derived CDR1 and CDR2 are SGHNT and YENEEA. The germline V and J ends were trimmed by 0 bases and 0 bases, with 7 bases remaining between them. In nucleotides, the CDR3 is TGTGCCAGCAGCTTAGATGGCGGGAGCACAGATACGCAGTATTTT. It codes for CASSLDGGSTDTQYF.

This clonotype came up many times. The chain joins TRBV14 to TRBJ1-1; D ambiguous. V gave up 0 bases and J gave up 4 bases, with 12 bases separating them. The CDR3 is 15 amino acids. Per germline, CDR1 SGHDN and CDR2 FVKESK. CDR3 coding DNA: TGTGCCAGCAGCCAAGATCAGAAAGAGGGCACTGAAGCTTTCTTT. This translates into CASSQDQKEGTEAFF.

Ten or more counts support this clonotype. This chain uses TRBV2 with TRBJ1-1, with unresolved D. The CDR3 consists of 13 residues. Trimming stripped 6 bases from V and 5 bases from J, with 13 bases between. Germline lookup yields CDR1 SNHLY and CDR2 FYNNEI. The CDR3 DNA is TGTGCCAGCAGCGACGAAGGAAGGACTGAAGCTTTCTTT. Protein: CASSDEGRTEAFF.

This clonotype was observed at least ten times. J is TRBJ1-5 and V is TRBV12-3 or TRBV12-4; D is ambiguous. Trimming stripped 0 bases from V and 6 bases from J, with 6 bases between. The CDR3 spans 13 residues. The CDR3 protein is CASSLALTQPQHF. The CDR3 DNA is TGTGCCAGCAGTTTAGCGCTAACTCAGCCCCAGCATTTT.

This clonotype was counted many times. The rearrangement links TRBV4-2 to TRBJ2-1, with D perhaps being TRBD1 or TRBD2 (8 bases each). Germline CDR1 LGHNA, CDR2 YNFKEQ. The CDR3 runs to 16 residues. V gave up 4 bases and J gave up 9 bases, with 22 bases separating them. As DNA, the CDR3 is TGTGCCAGCAGCCCGGGTAGCGGGGAGCAGGGGGCTGAGCAGTTCTTC. It is translated as CASSPGSGEQGAEQFF.

The V call is TRBV6-1, the J call TRBJ2-7, with 8 nucleotides matching TRBD1. V lost 7 bases and J lost 4; bases outside the gene matches: 9. The CDR3 sequence is 14 residues long. From germline, CDR1 is MNHNS and CDR2 SASEGT. The CDR3 reads CASTRTGTPYEQYF. The CDR3 DNA follows: TGTGCCAGCACCAGGACAGGGACCCCTTACGAGCAGTACTTC.

The chain links TRBV5-6 to TRBJ2-1, with TRBD2 identical over 9 bases. Germline assignment: CDR1 SGHDT and CDR2 YYEEEE. This CDR3 is 18 amino acids long. After removal of 4 bases from V and 5 bases from J, the junction contained 16 bases not matched to a gene. The CDR3 DNA sequence: TGTGCCAGCAGCCCCCAGGTGGGGACTAGCCGAGGGAACAATGAGCAGTTCTTC. It translates to CASSPQVGTSRGNNEQFF.

This clonotype has just a few counts. This rearrangement joins TRBV5-3 to TRBJ2-2, with D perhaps matching TRBD2 (6 bases). TRBV5-3 is marked as an open reading frame, function uncertain. Trimming left V 0 bases short and J 2 bases short, with 11 bases between. The CDR3 is made up of 16 amino acids. CDR3 DNA: TGTGCCAGAAGCTTGGAACTGGCGGGAAACACCGGGGAGCTGTTTTTT. This codes for CARSLELAGNTGELFF.

This clonotype was detected only a few times. The J gene is TRBJ2-1, the V gene TRBV28; D might be TRBD2 (5 bases). The germline gives CDR1 MDHEN, CDR2 SYDVKM. This CDR3 contains 15 residues. V was trimmed by 5 bases and J by 2 bases, leaving 13 bases between them. The CDR3 nucleotides are TGTGCCAGCAGTCCTCTTGGGCGGGCCTACAATGAGCAGTTCTTC. This translates into CASSPLGRAYNEQFF. Full variable domain (rest looked up from reference TRBV28 and TRBJ2-1): DVKVTQSSRYLVKRTGEKVFLECVQDMDHENMFWYRQDPGLGLRLIYFSYDVKMKEKGDIPEGYSVSREKKERFSLILESASTNQTSMYLCASSPLGRAYNEQFFGPGTRLTVL.

J is TRBJ1-1 and V is TRBV5-5; no definite D call. CDR1 SGHKS and CDR2 YYEKEE come from the germline V gene (reference sequence). This CDR3 has 13 amino acids. V was trimmed by 4 bases and J by 4 bases, leaving 11 bases between them. The CDR3 nucleotides read TGTGCCAGCAGCCGACACCGCGGCACTGAAGCTTTCTTT. Translated: CASSRHRGTEAFF.

Many counts were recorded for this clonotype. The rearrangement joins TRBV11-2 to TRBJ2-3; 10 nucleotides match TRBD2. The CDR3 covers 16 residues. V gave up 8 bases and J gave up 2 bases; unmatched junction bases: 10. The germline gives CDR1 SGHAT, CDR2 FQNNGV. Here the CDR3 DNA reads TGTGCCAGCCGGGCAGGAGCGGGAGGGTTCACAGATACGCAGTATTTT. Its translation: CASRAGAGGFTDTQYF.

In this sample, this clonotype turned up many times. V is TRBV12-3 or TRBV12-4 and J is TRBJ1-1; D not resolved. The CDR3 has 13 amino acids. Trimming removed 5 bases at V and 0 bases at J, with 7 bases between. CDR3 loop: CASSATMNTEAFF. As DNA, the CDR3 is TGTGCCAGCAGTGCTACTATGAACACTGAAGCTTTCTTT.

This clonotype was observed at least ten times. This chain uses TRBV11-3 with TRBJ2-7; D is unresolved. The CDR3 extends over 14 amino acids. CDR1 SGHNT and CDR2 YENEEA come from the germline V gene. Between the trimmed V and J ends, which lost 5 bases and 6 bases, there was a span of 17 bases. CDR3 amino acids: CASSLGRVSLEQYF. The CDR3 DNA reads TGTGCCAGCAGCCTCGGAAGGGTGTCTCTCGAGCAGTACTTC. The entire variable domain, with the rest obtained from reference TRBV11-3 and TRBJ2-7, is as follows: EAGVVQSPRYKIIEKKQPVAFWCNPISGHNTLYWYLQNLGQGPELLIRYENEEAVDDSQLPKDRFSAERLKGVDSTLKIQPAELGDSAVYLCASSLGRVSLEQYFGPGTRLTVT.

The rearrangement joins TRBV29-1 to TRBJ2-7; D is possibly TRBD1 (6 bases). Germline CDR1 reads SQVTM; CDR2 reads ANQGSEA. Between the trimmed V and J ends, which lost 3 bases and 1 base, there was a span of 13 bases. This CDR3 comprises 14 residues. DNA of the CDR3: TGCAGCGTTGAGGATGGACAGCGATCCTACGAGCAGTACTTC. This codes for CSVEDGQRSYEQYF.

The rearrangement joins TRBV30 to TRBJ2-5, with 8 bases matching TRBD1. The CDR3 covers 16 residues. CDR1 is GTSNPN, CDR2 SVGIG, per germline (reference sequence). V was pared by 3 bases and J by 0 bases, with 9 bases of the junction left unmatched. CDR3 protein: CAWRQGASLYQETQYF. For the CDR3, the DNA is TGTGCCTGGAGGCAGGGGGCGTCTCTCTACCAAGAGACCCAGTACTTC.

This clonotype was seen many times. The chain uses TRBV11-2 and TRBJ2-3, with TRBD2 identical over 14 bases. CDR3 length: 18 amino acids. V dropped 5 bases and J dropped 1; count of bases not matched to a gene: 8. Per the germline V gene, CDR1 is SGHAT and CDR2 is FQNNGV. This CDR3 is CASSGYGLAGGGTDTQYF. CDR3 nucleotides: TGTGCCAGCAGCGGATATGGACTAGCGGGGGGAGGCACAGATACGCAGTATTTT. Full variable domain (remainder filled in from reference TRBV11-2 and TRBJ2-3): EAGVAQSPRYKIIEKRQSVAFWCNPISGHATLYWYQQILGQGPKLLIQFQNNGVVDDSQLPKDRFSAERLKGVDSTLKIQPAKLEDSAVYLCASSGYGLAGGGTDTQYFGPGTRLTVL.